A selection of T cell receptor beta chains follows, all from one sample in a study of T-cell memory formation after mild COVID-19. MiXCR was run by TCRdb on the 5' RACE reads, yielding one entry per CDR3 protein. This table holds 170,000 or so distinct CDR3 sequences, around a fifth found once. Sample: PBMCs or a T cell subset sorted from them (not recorded which). The receptors were gathered from an adult woman who had mild COVID-19 (a few samples of this study predate the infection). Cell type and time point are not known. The CDR3 runs from the conserved cysteine through the conserved F or W. A D gene is named only where the DNA matches it firmly. A row's size may be missing; if present it is once, few, many or a size class.

J gene: TRBJ2-3
V gene: TRBV6-2/TRBV6-3
clone size: -
D gene: -
CDR3 DNA: TGTGCCAGCAGTCAGACTCTCGTAGTCACAGATACGCAGTATTTT
CDR3 protein: CASSQTLVVTDTQYF

J gene: TRBJ2-7
V gene: TRBV7-6
clone size: few
D gene: TRBD1
CDR3 DNA: TGTGCCAGCAGCTTAGACAAAGGGACAGGGGGCTTCGAGCAGTACTTC
CDR3 protein: CASSLDKGTGGFEQYF

J gene: TRBJ2-7
V gene: TRBV19
clone size: few
D gene: -
CDR3 DNA: TGTGCCAGCAGCCCCGGCACCACCTACGAGCAGTACTTC
CDR3 protein: CASSPGTTYEQYF

J gene: TRBJ2-1
V gene: TRBV12-3/TRBV12-4
clone size: few
D gene: -
CDR3 DNA: TGTGCCAGCAGTTCTCTACCGGGACTTGTAAATGAGCAGTTCTTC
CDR3 protein: CASSSLPGLVNEQFF

J gene: TRBJ2-7
V gene: TRBV9
clone size: -
D gene: TRBD2
CDR3 DNA: TGTGCCAGCTCCGCCCTAGCGGGACCAAGCCCCTACGAGCAGTACTTC
CDR3 protein: CASSALAGPSPYEQYF

J gene: TRBJ2-7
V gene: TRBV4-1
clone size: -
D gene: TRBD2
CDR3 DNA: TGCGCCAGCAGCCAAGTTGGGGGGGATAGCGAGCAGTACTTC
CDR3 protein: CASSQVGGDSEQYF

J gene: TRBJ2-3
V gene: TRBV15
clone size: -
D gene: -
CDR3 DNA: TGTGCCACCAGCAGTCGGACCCAACCCGTCGCAGATACGCAGTATTTT
CDR3 protein: CATSSRTQPVADTQYF

J gene: TRBJ2-7
V gene: TRBV7-6
clone size: few
D gene: TRBD2
CDR3 DNA: TGTGCCAGTGCGGCGGGGGGCCACGAGCAGTACTTC
CDR3 protein: CASAAGGHEQYF

J gene: TRBJ1-2
V gene: TRBV7-9
clone size: -
D gene: -
CDR3 DNA: TGTGCCAGCAGCCCCTTGGGTAGGGGAGTAAACTATGGCTACACCTTC
CDR3 protein: CASSPLGRGVNYGYTF

J gene: TRBJ2-1
V gene: TRBV6-2/TRBV6-3
clone size: many
D gene: TRBD2
CDR3 DNA: TGTGCCAGCAGTGCAACTAGCGGCTCCTACAATGAGCAGTTCTTC
CDR3 protein: CASSATSGSYNEQFF

J gene: TRBJ2-1
V gene: TRBV11-1
clone size: -
D gene: -
CDR3 DNA: TGTGCCAGCAGCCAGCGACTAGGAACCTACAATGAGCAGTTCTTC
CDR3 protein: CASSQRLGTYNEQFF

J gene: TRBJ1-1
V gene: TRBV11-2
clone size: -
D gene: -
CDR3 DNA: TGTGCCAGCAGCTTGCTACAAACTGGACAATCGTTT
CDR3 protein: CASSLLQTGQSF

J gene: TRBJ2-3
V gene: TRBV12-3/TRBV12-4
clone size: few
D gene: TRBD2
CDR3 DNA: TGTGCCAGCAGTTTAAACCCAGTCCCTAGCGGGGGTTTCGGGACAGATACGCAGTATTTT
CDR3 protein: CASSLNPVPSGGFGTDTQYF

J gene: TRBJ2-7
V gene: TRBV13
clone size: -
D gene: -
CDR3 DNA: TGTGCCAGCAGCCCGGAGGTTTTC
CDR3 protein: CASSPEVF

J gene: TRBJ2-1
V gene: TRBV6-5
clone size: -
D gene: -
CDR3 DNA: TGTGCCAGCAGTTACGGAACAGACAATGAGCAGTTCTTC
CDR3 protein: CASSYGTDNEQFF

J gene: TRBJ2-3
V gene: TRBV6-2/TRBV6-3
clone size: few
D gene: TRBD1
CDR3 DNA: TGTGCCAGCAGTCCTGGGACAGGGGTGCGAGATACGCAGTATTTT
CDR3 protein: CASSPGTGVRDTQYF

J gene: TRBJ2-1
V gene: TRBV5-1
clone size: -
D gene: -
CDR3 DNA: TGCGCCAGCAGCCCAGGGGAGGGAAGCAGGGATGAGCAGTTCTTC
CDR3 protein: CASSPGEGSRDEQFF

J gene: TRBJ2-5
V gene: TRBV21-1
clone size: few
D gene: -
CDR3 DNA: TGTGCCAGCAGACCTCCGAGGCGGGAGACCCAGTACTTC
CDR3 protein: CASRPPRRETQYF

J gene: TRBJ2-5
V gene: TRBV29-1
clone size: few
D gene: -
CDR3 DNA: TGCAGCGTTGATCTGAACGGGGAAGAGACCCAGTACTTC
CDR3 protein: CSVDLNGEETQYF

J gene: TRBJ2-7
V gene: TRBV20-1
clone size: few
D gene: TRBD2
CDR3 DNA: TGCAGTGCTAGTTATAGCGGGAGGGTAGACGAGCAGTACTTC
CDR3 protein: CSASYSGRVDEQYF

J gene: TRBJ2-7
V gene: TRBV5-1
clone size: -
D gene: -
CDR3 DNA: TGCGCCAGCAGCTCAGGGATAACGACCTACGAGCAGTACTTC
CDR3 protein: CASSSGITTYEQYF

J gene: TRBJ1-1
V gene: TRBV24-1
clone size: -
D gene: -
CDR3 DNA: TGTGCCACCAGTGATTTGCCGTACACTGAAGCTTTCTTT
CDR3 protein: CATSDLPYTEAFF

J gene: TRBJ1-3
V gene: TRBV7-9
clone size: -
D gene: -
CDR3 DNA: TGTGCCAGCAGCTTAGCGGCAGGGTCTGGAAACACCATATATTTT
CDR3 protein: CASSLAAGSGNTIYF

J gene: TRBJ1-2
V gene: TRBV24-1
clone size: -
D gene: -
CDR3 DNA: TGTGCCACCAGTGTTGGTGGCTACACCTTC
CDR3 protein: CATSVGGYTF

J gene: TRBJ2-3
V gene: TRBV12-3/TRBV12-4
clone size: few
D gene: -
CDR3 DNA: TGTGCCAGTGTTTCCACAGATACGCAGTATTTT
CDR3 protein: CASVSTDTQYF

J gene: TRBJ1-5
V gene: TRBV6-5
clone size: few
D gene: -
CDR3 DNA: TGTGCCAGCAGTTCCCAGGGACTCAATCAGCCCCAGCATTTT
CDR3 protein: CASSSQGLNQPQHF

J gene: TRBJ2-7
V gene: TRBV6-5
clone size: -
D gene: -
CDR3 DNA: TGTGCCAGCAGTTACTCGCAGGGAACCTACGAGCAGTACTTC
CDR3 protein: CASSYSQGTYEQYF

J gene: TRBJ2-3
V gene: TRBV5-1
clone size: -
D gene: TRBD2
CDR3 DNA: TGCGCCAGCAGCCCGCGACTAGCGGGAGACGATACGCAGTATTTT
CDR3 protein: CASSPRLAGDDTQYF

J gene: TRBJ2-2
V gene: TRBV6-5
clone size: few
D gene: TRBD1
CDR3 DNA: TGTGCCAGCAGTTCCTCCGGACAGGGCTCCCCCGGGGAGCTGTTTTTT
CDR3 protein: CASSSSGQGSPGELFF

J gene: TRBJ1-3
V gene: TRBV9
clone size: few
D gene: -
CDR3 DNA: TGTGCCAGCAGCCCATGGGACACCTACTCTGGAAACACCATATATTTT
CDR3 protein: CASSPWDTYSGNTIYF

J gene: TRBJ1-1
V gene: TRBV10-3
clone size: few
D gene: TRBD1
CDR3 DNA: TGTGCCACCGGACAGGGTAGGGGGGACGGAGCTTTCTTT
CDR3 protein: CATGQGRGDGAFF

J gene: TRBJ1-1
V gene: TRBV7-9
clone size: -
D gene: -
CDR3 DNA: TGTGCCAGCAGCTTACGGTGGGACACTGAAGCTTTCTTT
CDR3 protein: CASSLRWDTEAFF

J gene: TRBJ2-1
V gene: TRBV27
clone size: -
D gene: TRBD1
CDR3 DNA: TGTGCCAGCAGTTTACAGGACAGGAGCGTCGATGAGCAGTTCTTC
CDR3 protein: CASSLQDRSVDEQFF

J gene: TRBJ2-7
V gene: TRBV13
clone size: -
D gene: -
CDR3 DNA: TGTGCCAGCAGCCCCCTAGGGGCGTTCGAGCAGTACTTC
CDR3 protein: CASSPLGAFEQYF

J gene: TRBJ2-1
V gene: TRBV7-9
clone size: -
D gene: TRBD2
CDR3 DNA: TGTGCCAGCAGCTCCATAGCGGGAGAGTCCTACAATGAGCAGTTCTTC
CDR3 protein: CASSSIAGESYNEQFF

J gene: TRBJ2-7
V gene: TRBV20-1
clone size: many
D gene: TRBD2
CDR3 DNA: TGCAGTGCTAGAGAGGAGCGGGACTACGAGCAGTACTTC
CDR3 protein: CSAREERDYEQYF

J gene: TRBJ2-1
V gene: TRBV7-9
clone size: -
D gene: TRBD2
CDR3 DNA: TGTGCCAGCAGCATAGCGGGAGGGCCCCAATACAATGAGCAGTTCTTC
CDR3 protein: CASSIAGGPQYNEQFF

J gene: TRBJ2-1
V gene: TRBV4-3
clone size: few
D gene: TRBD2
CDR3 DNA: TGCGCCAGCAGCCAAGACCCCGGGACTAGCGGCCTCAGCTCCTACAATGAGCAGTTCTTC
CDR3 protein: CASSQDPGTSGLSSYNEQFF

J gene: TRBJ2-1
V gene: TRBV7-6
clone size: -
D gene: TRBD2
CDR3 DNA: TGTGCCAGCGCCCCACTCCAGGGGAGGCTCGGACTAGCGGGAAAGAAGAGCTCCTACAATGAGCAGTTCTTC
CDR3 protein: CASAPLQGRLGLAGKKSSYNEQFF

J gene: TRBJ2-3
V gene: TRBV7-8
clone size: many
D gene: -
CDR3 DNA: TGTGCCAGCAGCTTACGAGGGGGCACAGATACGCAGTATTTT
CDR3 protein: CASSLRGGTDTQYF

J gene: TRBJ2-4
V gene: TRBV3-1
clone size: -
D gene: -
CDR3 DNA: TGTGCCAGCAGCCAAGAGGGTAACTTTGGCGGGTACTTCGAAAACATTCAGTACTTC
CDR3 protein: CASSQEGNFGGYFENIQYF

J gene: TRBJ2-1
V gene: TRBV6-5
clone size: -
D gene: -
CDR3 DNA: TGTGCCAGCAGTTACACTTCACGTAGCGTGGGGGCTTGGAATGAGCAGTTCTTC
CDR3 protein: CASSYTSRSVGAWNEQFF